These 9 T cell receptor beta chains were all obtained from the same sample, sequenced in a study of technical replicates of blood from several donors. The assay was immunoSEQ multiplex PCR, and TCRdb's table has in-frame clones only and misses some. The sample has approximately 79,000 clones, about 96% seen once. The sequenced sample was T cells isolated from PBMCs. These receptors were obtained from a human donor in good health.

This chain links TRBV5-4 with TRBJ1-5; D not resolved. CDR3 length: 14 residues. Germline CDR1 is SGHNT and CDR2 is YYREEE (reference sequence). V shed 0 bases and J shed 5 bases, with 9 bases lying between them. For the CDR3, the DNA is TGTGCCAGCAGCTTGGATGGAGTTCATCAGCCCCAGCATTTT. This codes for CASSLDGVHQPQHF.

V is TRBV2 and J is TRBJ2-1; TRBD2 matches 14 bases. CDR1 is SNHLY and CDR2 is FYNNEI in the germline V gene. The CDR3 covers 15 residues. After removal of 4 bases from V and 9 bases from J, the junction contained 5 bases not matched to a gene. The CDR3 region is CASSGLAGGEGEQFF. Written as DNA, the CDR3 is TGTGCCAGCAGTGGACTAGCGGGAGGGGAAGGTGAGCAGTTCTTC.

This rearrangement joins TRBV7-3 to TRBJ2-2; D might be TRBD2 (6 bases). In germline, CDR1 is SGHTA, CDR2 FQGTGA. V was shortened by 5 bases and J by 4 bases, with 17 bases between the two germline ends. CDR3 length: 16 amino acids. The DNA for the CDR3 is TGTGCCAGCAGCGTGCGCGGGGAGCCGGGCACCGGGGAGCTGTTTTTT. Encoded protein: CASSVRGEPGTGELFF.

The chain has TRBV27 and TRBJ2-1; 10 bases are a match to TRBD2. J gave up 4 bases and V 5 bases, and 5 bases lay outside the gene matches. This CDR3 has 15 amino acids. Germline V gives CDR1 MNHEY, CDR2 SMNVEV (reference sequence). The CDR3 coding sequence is TGTGCCAGCAGTGCTAGCGGGAGACCTTACAATGAGCAGTTCTTC. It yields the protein CASSASGRPYNEQFF.

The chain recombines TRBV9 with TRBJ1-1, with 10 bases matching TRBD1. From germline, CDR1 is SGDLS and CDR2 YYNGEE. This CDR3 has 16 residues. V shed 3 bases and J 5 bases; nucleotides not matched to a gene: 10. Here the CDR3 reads CASSANRDRGFTEAFF. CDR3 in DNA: TGTGCCAGCAGCGCGAATCGGGACAGGGGTTTTACTGAAGCTTTCTTT.

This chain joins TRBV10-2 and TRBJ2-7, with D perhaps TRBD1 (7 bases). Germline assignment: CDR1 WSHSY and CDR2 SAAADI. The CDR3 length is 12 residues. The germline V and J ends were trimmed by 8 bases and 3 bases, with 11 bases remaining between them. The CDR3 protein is CASRQGLYEQYF. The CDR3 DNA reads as TGCGCCAGCCGACAGGGACTCTACGAGCAGTACTTC.

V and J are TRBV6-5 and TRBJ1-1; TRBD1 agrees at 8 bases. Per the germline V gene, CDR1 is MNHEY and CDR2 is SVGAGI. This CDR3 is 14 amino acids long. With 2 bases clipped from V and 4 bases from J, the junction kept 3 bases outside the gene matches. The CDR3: CASSYGQGITEAFF. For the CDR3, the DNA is TGTGCCAGCAGTTACGGACAGGGAATCACTGAAGCTTTCTTT.

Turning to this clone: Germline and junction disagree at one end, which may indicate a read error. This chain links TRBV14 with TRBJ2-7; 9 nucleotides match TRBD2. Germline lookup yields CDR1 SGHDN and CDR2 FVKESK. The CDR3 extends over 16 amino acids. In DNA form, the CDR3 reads TGTGCCAGCAGCCGCGTGGCGGGAGGGCCCTCTTACGCGCAGTACTTC. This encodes CASSRVAGGPSYAQYF. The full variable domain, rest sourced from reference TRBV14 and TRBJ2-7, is EAGVTQFPSHSVIEKGQTVTLRCDPISGHDNLYWYRRVMGKEIKFLLHFVKESKQDESGMPNNRFLAERTGGTYSTLKVQPAELEDSGVYFCASSRVAGGPSYAQYFGPGTRLTVT.

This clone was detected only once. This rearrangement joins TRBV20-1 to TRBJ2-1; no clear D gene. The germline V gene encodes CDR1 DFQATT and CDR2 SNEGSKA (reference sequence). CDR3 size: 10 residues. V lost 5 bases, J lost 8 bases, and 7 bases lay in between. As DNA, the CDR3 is TGCAGTGCTTATCGGGATGAGCAGTTCTTC. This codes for CSAYRDEQFF.